This T cell receptor beta chain was sequenced in a study of blood T cells in healthy people across ages. The CDR3 contains 13 residues. Trimming cost V 5 bases and J 6 bases, with 11 bases left between them. The germline gives CDR1 SEHNR, CDR2 FQNEAQ (reference sequence). Sample-barcoded 5' priming and a J-beta primer mix drove a second PCR of roughly 7 to 11 cycles. MiXCR, applied by TCRdb to the 5' RACE reads, yields one record per CDR3 protein. The sample contains approximately 580,000 distinct CDR3 sequences, approximately 25% of which appear only once. These data also featured in a second study, about T cells of mothers and their children.

The rearrangement links TRBV7-9 to TRBJ1-5; D remains ambiguous. The sequencing sample was made of blood. This TCR came from a boy aged 5 to 17 in good health. CDR3 coding DNA: TGTGCCAGCAGCCCAGCGGGTGTTCAGCCCCAGCATTTT. Its translation is CASSPAGVQPQHF.